This TCR beta chain was captured by sequencing in a study of blood T cell repertoires in COVID-19. Across the whole study: Whether acute or convalescent, the COVID-19 samples came from the United States, Italy and Spain. Nucleic acid was either cDNA or gDNA, and it came from T cells, B-cell-depleted T cells, or PBMCs.

As originally analysed: Nucleated cell number was recorded as an estimate derived from reference gene primer amplification. Sequenced by immunoSEQ multiplex PCR; TCRdb stores in-frame clones only, minus some. V and J calls and clone size are copied from that table; D and trimming were computed from the DNA. Of 200,000 to 250,000 clones detected, 75% to 90% appear once; the ten largest clones hold 8% to 10%. While infection was still active, Seattle patients were enrolled and then followed longitudinally. The V end lost 3 bases, the J end lost 3 bases, and 17 bases lay between the germline ends. This CDR3 is 16 amino acids long. Germline V lookup: CDR1 SGHNT, CDR2 YYREEE (reference sequence).

The receptor was derived from an elderly woman with COVID-19, enrolled during active disease. This chain connects TRBV5-4 to TRBJ2-3; maybe TRBD2 (6 bases). Sequencing was performed on peripheral blood. Written as DNA, the CDR3 is TGTGCCAGCAGCTCGAACGAGCGTGGGGGGACAGATACGCAGTATTTT. Its protein product is CASSSNERGGTDTQYF. The full variable domain, completed using reference TRBV5-4 and TRBJ2-3, is ETGVTQSPTHLIKTRGQQVTLRCSSQSGHNTVSWYQQALGQGPQFIFQYYREEENGRGNFPPRFSGLQFPNYSSELNVNALELDDSALYLCASSSNERGGTDTQYFGPGTRLTVL.